This T cell receptor (beta chain) was identified during a study of control samples from healthy donors and cancer patients. From germline, CDR1 is SGHRS and CDR2 YFSETQ. The J segment lost 8 bases and the V segment lost 6 bases, leaving 11 bases of the junction unmatched. This CDR3 comprises 15 residues. Profiled with immunoSEQ multiplex PCR; TCRdb holds only in-frame clones, not every one. This table holds hundreds of thousands of clones, approximately 80% found once. The sequenced sample consisted of PBMCs. This clonotype was sampled from a woman aged 55 to 70 with lung cancer. The rearrangement uses TRBV5-1 and TRBJ1-4; TRBD1 aligns across 9 bases. The CDR3 nucleotides read TGCGCCAGCAAAGGTGGCGGGACAGGGAGCGAAAAACTGTTTTTT. As protein: CASKGGGTGSEKLFF.